Shown below are 18 T cell receptor beta chains from a single sample sequenced in a study of T cells after posttransplantation cyclophosphamide. Sequenced by immunoSEQ multiplex PCR; TCRdb stores in-frame clones only, minus some. This sample carries 30,000 to 40,000 clones, none of them present only once. Input material: PBMCs. The origin of the receptors is a man aged 50-60 years in good health, CMV-negative, and a related stem cell transplant donor.

This clone was counted many times. The J gene is TRBJ2-1, the V gene TRBV7-6, with D maybe TRBD2 (5 bases). CDR1 and CDR2 (germline): SGHVS, FNYEAQ. The CDR3 has 17 amino acids. The V end was cut by 3 bases, the J end by 0 bases, with 15 bases between. In nucleotides, the CDR3 is TGTGCCAGCAGCTTTAGCGTCCCTAGGAGCTCCTACAATGAGCAGTTCTTC. Its protein is CASSFSVPRSSYNEQFF.

This clone appeared many times. This rearrangement joins TRBV25-1 to TRBJ2-2; perhaps TRBD1 as D (5 bases). Germline V gene data show CDR1 as MGHDK and CDR2 as SYGVNS. Trimming shortened V by 11 bases and J by 2 bases, and 12 bases separated the two germline ends. The CDR3 length is 13 residues. DNA for the CDR3: TGTGCCGTGAGGCAGGGCAACACCGGGGAGCTGTTTTTT. The encoded protein is CAVRQGNTGELFF. Variable domain in full (rest from reference TRBV25-1 and TRBJ2-2): EADIYQTPRYLVIGTGKKITLECSQTMGHDKMYWYQQDPGMELHLIHYSYGVNSTEKGDLSSESTVSRIRTEHFPLTLESARPSHTSQYLCAVRQGNTGELFFGEGSRLTVL.

This clone has a count of ten or more. The rearrangement uses TRBV7-2 and TRBJ2-1; a possible D gene is TRBD1 (6 bases). Germline CDR1 SGHTA, CDR2 FQGNSA. CDR3 length: 15 residues. V was clipped by 5 bases and J by 0 bases, with 11 bases between them. In DNA, the CDR3 is TGTGCCAGCAGCCGTACAGGGTACTCCTACAATGAGCAGTTCTTC. Translated, it gives CASSRTGYSYNEQFF.

The table lists this clone with a few counts. The V call is TRBV27, the J call TRBJ2-5, with TRBD2 matching over 8 bases. CDR1 is MNHEY, CDR2 SMNVEV, per germline (reference sequence). This CDR3 is 15 amino acids long. V trimming: 6 bases; J trimming: 4 bases; junction bases outside the gene matches: 10. Here the CDR3 reads CASSPFGRAGETQYF. In DNA form, the CDR3 reads TGTGCCAGCAGCCCGTTCGGGAGGGCCGGAGAGACCCAGTACTTC.

The chain combines TRBV9 with TRBJ2-3; 12 bases map to TRBD2. The CDR3 spans 16 residues. The germline CDR1 and CDR2 sequences are SGDLS and YYNGEE. Unmatched junction bases numbered 0, after V lost 0 bases and J lost 1 base. The CDR3, as DNA: TGTGCCAGCAGCGTAGGACTAGCGGGGGGCACAGATACGCAGTATTTT. This codes for CASSVGLAGGTDTQYF.

This clone was counted at least ten times. This sequence joins TRBV6-5 and TRBJ1-5; D ambiguous. Deletions cut 0 bases from V and 0 bases from J, with 6 bases between. Germline V gene sequence: CDR1 MNHEY, CDR2 SVGAGI. This CDR3 has 15 amino acids. CDR3 DNA sequence: TGTGCCAGCAGTTACTCCCTCTATAGCAATCAGCCCCAGCATTTT. Residues: CASSYSLYSNQPQHF.

This clone has a count of ten or more. V gene TRBV7-9 combines with J gene TRBJ1-4, with 9 bases matching TRBD1. CDR3 size: 14 residues. The germline V gene encodes CDR1 SEHNR and CDR2 FQNEAQ (reference sequence). J gave up 10 bases and V 3 bases, and 6 bases lay outside the gene matches. CDR3 coding DNA: TGTGCCAGCAGCTTGGGACAGGGATTAAGAAAACTGTTTTTT. This codes for CASSLGQGLRKLFF.

This clone was observed at least ten times. The chain has TRBV19 and TRBJ2-7, with 11 bases fitting TRBD1. This CDR3 region has 15 residues. The V gene end was trimmed by 5 bases and the J gene end by 2 bases; junction bases not matched to a gene: 5. Per germline, CDR1 LNHDA and CDR2 SQIVND (reference sequence). The CDR3 protein is CASSPRTGGPYEQYF. CDR3 sequence (DNA): TGTGCCAGTAGTCCCCGGACAGGGGGCCCCTACGAGCAGTACTTC.

Many counts were recorded for this clone. This chain connects TRBV5-1 to TRBJ1-2; D uncertain. In germline, CDR1 is SGHRS, CDR2 YFSETQ. The CDR3 covers 15 residues. V was shortened by 7 bases and J by 2 bases, with 18 bases between the two germline ends. In DNA form, the CDR3 reads TGCGCCAGCGCCGACAACGACCCAGAAAACTATGGCTACACCTTC. As protein: CASADNDPENYGYTF. The full variable domain, rest sourced from reference TRBV5-1 and TRBJ1-2, is KAGVTQTPRYLIKTRGQQVTLSCSPISGHRSVSWYQQTPGQGLQFLFEYFSETQRNKGNFPGRFSGRQFSNSRSEMNVSTLELGDSALYLCASADNDPENYGYTFGSGTRLTVV.

This clone was detected many times. V and J are TRBV19 and TRBJ1-5; 7 nucleotides agree with TRBD1. The CDR3 consists of 13 residues. Germline V lookup: CDR1 LNHDA, CDR2 SQIVND (reference sequence). Germline trimming cut 5 bases from V and 7 bases from J; bases unmatched to any gene: 5. The CDR3 DNA reads as TGTGCCAGTAGTCCACTGGGACAGCAGCCCCAGCATTTT. This encodes CASSPLGQQPQHF.

At least ten counts were recorded for this clone. This chain connects TRBV4-3 to TRBJ2-1; D gene uncertain. CDR3 length equals 16 residues. V was clipped by 0 bases and J by 0 bases, with 9 bases between them. Germline V gene sequence: CDR1 LGHNA, CDR2 YSLEER. The CDR3 DNA follows: TGCGCCAGCAGCCAAGATGTACAGAGCTCCTACAATGAGCAGTTCTTC. This sequence encodes CASSQDVQSSYNEQFF.

This clone was recorded at least ten times. The J gene is TRBJ1-2, the V gene TRBV10-3, with 7 nucleotides matching TRBD1. The CDR3 has 13 residues. The germline V gene has CDR1 ENHRY and CDR2 SYGVKD. Losses at the gene ends were 11 bases for V and 2 bases for J; bases not matched to a gene: 8. The CDR3 reads CAYRGGLNYGYTF. The CDR3, as DNA: TGTGCCTACAGAGGGGGCTTAAACTATGGCTACACCTTC.

This clone was recorded at least ten times. The V gene is TRBV27, the J gene TRBJ1-5; 8 bases fit TRBD1. The CDR3 is made up of 14 amino acids. Germline V gene data show CDR1 as MNHEY and CDR2 as SMNVEV (reference sequence). With 7 bases clipped from V and 10 bases from J, the junction kept 12 bases outside the gene matches. CDR3 in amino acids: CASTSGTGLGPQHF. The DNA for the CDR3 is TGTGCCAGCACCTCAGGGACAGGCCTAGGACCCCAGCATTTT.

This clone came up many times. The chain has TRBV18 and TRBJ2-7; 7 bases align to TRBD1. The CDR3 consists of 14 residues. Trimming took 2 bases from V and 3 from J; bases not matched to a gene: 4. The germline gives CDR1 KGHSH, CDR2 LQKENI. The CDR3 loop reads CASSPSDRVYEQYF. DNA of the CDR3: TGTGCCAGCTCACCAAGCGACAGGGTCTACGAGCAGTACTTC.

This clone was recorded many times. CDR3 DNA sequence: TGTGCCAGCAGCGGGTCAGGGACTAAAGCCTACGAGCAGTACTTC. As protein: CASSGSGTKAYEQYF. The chain is built from TRBV7-2 and TRBJ2-7; 7 bases match TRBD2. Germline loops: CDR1 SGHTA, CDR2 FQGNSA. The CDR3 is 15 residues long. V lost 5 bases and J lost 2; bases outside the gene matches: 9.

This clone came up many times. The rearrangement links TRBV10-1 to TRBJ2-2; D gene ambiguous. Trimming took 3 bases from V and 5 from J, leaving 7 bases between them. Germline CDR1 reads WNHNN; CDR2 reads SYGVQD (reference sequence). The CDR3 runs 13 residues. This CDR3 reads CASSDRLTGELFF. The DNA for the CDR3 is TGCGCCAGCAGTGACAGGCTTACCGGGGAGCTGTTTTTT.

The table lists this clone with a few counts. The chain couples TRBV6-1 to TRBJ2-5; D is possibly TRBD1 (6 bases). The end of the DNA aligns better with TRBJ2-7, so the J call may be wrong. The V gene's germline CDR1 is MNHNS and CDR2 SASEGT. CDR3 length: 14 amino acids. CDR3 bases: TGTGCCAGCAATCAGGACAGAGGGGTCGGCGAGCAGTACTTC. It yields the protein CASNQDRGVGEQYF.

A few counts support this clone. The chain employs TRBV9 and TRBJ2-1, with 10 bases lining up with TRBD1. V trimming: 1 base; J trimming: 5 bases; junction bases outside the gene matches: 6. CDR1 and CDR2 from the germline V gene are SGDLS and YYNGEE. CDR3 length: 16 residues. Here the CDR3 reads CASSVRAGTGDNEQFF. The CDR3, as DNA: TGTGCCAGCAGCGTAAGGGCCGGGACAGGGGACAATGAGCAGTTCTTC.